The next 28 T cell receptor beta chains were all read from a single sample in a study of blood T cell repertoires in COVID-19. The data were produced by immunoSEQ multiplex PCR, yet TCRdb's version contains in-frame clones alone and is incomplete. The table has approximately 120,000 clones, around 83% seen once. Sequencing was performed on peripheral blood. The receptors originated from a man older than 75 with active or convalescent COVID-19.

The chain combines TRBV27 with TRBJ1-6; TRBD1 aligns across 9 bases. After removal of 6 bases from V and 9 bases from J, the junction contained 6 bases not matched to a gene. Germline assignment: CDR1 MNHEY and CDR2 SMNVEV (reference sequence). This CDR3 has 14 residues. Here the CDR3 DNA reads TGTGCCAGCAGCGAGGACAGGGGAGGTTCACCCCTCCACTTT. It is translated as CASSEDRGGSPLHF.

V is TRBV9 and J is TRBJ2-2, with unresolved D. The ends were cut back, 2 bases at V and 7 bases at J, with 6 bases in the middle. Looked up from germline, CDR1 is SGDLS and CDR2 is YYNGEE. CDR3 length equals 12 residues. The CDR3 coding sequence is TGTGCCAGCAGCGTTAATTACGGGGAGCTGTTTTTT. Translating gives CASSVNYGELFF.

The sample holds a few counts of this clone. The rearrangement joins TRBV30 to TRBJ1-1; no firm D call. The CDR3 totals 13 residues. The V gene's germline CDR1 is GTSNPN and CDR2 SVGIG (reference sequence). Trimming removed 0 bases at V and 1 base at J, with 6 bases between. The CDR3 coding sequence is TGTGCCTGGAGTGTACTACCGAACACTGAAGCTTTCTTT. It yields the protein CAWSVLPNTEAFF.

The DNA of the CDR3 is TGTGCCAGCACTAGTGCGGGGGGCTACAATGAGCAGTTCTTC. It encodes CASTSAGGYNEQFF. The rearrangement links TRBV6-6 to TRBJ2-1, with TRBD2 matching over 8 bases. The CDR3 has 14 amino acids. After removal of 7 bases from V and 3 bases from J, the junction contained 5 bases not matched to a gene. The germline gives CDR1 MNHNY, CDR2 SVGAGI (reference sequence).

Note on this clone: Mismatch with germline at one junction end may stem from a read error. The V and J genes are TRBV27 and TRBJ1-5; no definite D call. The length of the CDR3 is 16 residues. Germline V gene lookup returns CDR1 MNHEY and CDR2 SMNVEV (reference sequence). This CDR3 reads CASSLSGGASNQPQHF. DNA of the CDR3: TGTGCCAGCAGTCTATCCGGTGGAGCTAGCAATCAGCCCCAGCATTTT.

This clone was observed a few times. Other DNA sequences in this specimen translate into the identical CDR3. The V call is TRBV30, the J call TRBJ1-1; tentatively, D is TRBD1 (5 bases). Germline V CDR1 and CDR2: GTSNPN, SVGIG (reference sequence). There are 12 residues in the CDR3. V lost 5 bases to trimming and J lost 1 base, with 8 bases between them. CDR3 nucleotides: TGTGCCTGGGGGACGGGGAACACTGAAGCTTTCTTT. Its protein is CAWGTGNTEAFF.

This rearrangement joins TRBV2 to TRBJ2-5; tentatively, D is TRBD1 (5 bases). Germline CDR1 SNHLY, CDR2 FYNNEI. V dropped 6 bases and J dropped 5 bases, with 13 bases sitting between them. The CDR3 is 13 residues long. CDR3 bases: TGTGCCAGCAGAGGGGCTTTGGGGGAGACCCAGTACTTC. This gives the protein CASRGALGETQYF. Together with reference TRBV2 and TRBJ2-5, the CDR3 gives the full variable domain: EPEVTQTPSHQVTQMGQEVILRCVPISNHLYFYWYRQILGQKVEFLVSFYNNEISEKSEIFDDQFSVERPDGSNFTLKIRSTKLEDSAMYFCASRGALGETQYFGPGTRLLVL.

This clone appeared a few times. V gene TRBV4-3 combines with J gene TRBJ2-1, with D possibly being TRBD2 (6 bases). Germline lookup yields CDR1 LGHNA and CDR2 YSLEER. V shed 4 bases and J shed 2 bases, with 12 bases lying between them. This CDR3 spans 15 amino acids. This CDR3 is CASSLNSGTYNEQFF. The CDR3 nucleotides are TGCGCCAGCAGCCTTAATAGCGGAACCTACAATGAGCAGTTCTTC.

In nucleotides, the CDR3 is TGTGCCAGCACCCCCAAGGGGGTTGGGAACACTGAAGCTTTCTTT. Its translation is CASTPKGVGNTEAFF. V usage is TRBV6-5 and J usage is TRBJ1-1, with D possibly TRBD1 on 6 matching bases. The CDR3 runs 15 residues. The V gene's germline CDR1 is MNHEY and CDR2 SVGAGI. V was shortened by 7 bases and J by 1 base, with 16 bases between the two germline ends.

The rearrangement joins TRBV6-5 to TRBJ2-1, with 10 bases fitting TRBD1. The length of the CDR3 is 15 residues. V trimming: 6 bases; J trimming: 7 bases; junction bases outside the gene matches: 9. CDR1 is MNHEY and CDR2 is SVGAGI in the germline V gene. CDR3 loop: CASRIGTGARNEQFF. The CDR3 region has the DNA TGTGCCAGCAGAATCGGGACAGGGGCGAGGAATGAGCAGTTCTTC.

V usage is TRBV28 and J usage is TRBJ1-4, with 8 bases aligning to TRBD1. V dropped 3 bases and J dropped 3; count of bases not matched to a gene: 6. The CDR3 is 16 residues long. CDR1 is MDHEN, CDR2 SYDVKM, per germline. Here the CDR3 DNA reads TGTGCCAGCAGTTTTGGATCAGGGGGCTCTAATGAAAAACTGTTTTTT. Translated: CASSFGSGGSNEKLFF.

CDR3 sequence (DNA): TGTGCCAGCTGCCCTGGAGGGTGGGGCGCCACAGATACGCAGTATTTT. Translation: CASCPGGWGATDTQYF. The chain uses TRBV11-1 and TRBJ2-3; possibly TRBD2 for D (6 bases). The CDR3 contains 16 residues. Germline CDR1 and CDR2: SGHAT and FQDESV (reference sequence). The V and J ends lost 8 bases and 2 bases respectively, with 20 bases between them. Using reference TRBV11-1 and TRBJ2-3 for the parts outside the CDR3, the full variable domain is EAEVAQSPRYKITEKSQAVAFWCDPISGHATLYWYRQILGQGPELLVQFQDESVVDDSQLPKDRFSAERLKGVDSTLKIQPAELGDSAMYLCASCPGGWGATDTQYFGPGTRLTVL.

The chain combines TRBV30 with TRBJ2-5, with D tentatively TRBD2 (5 bases). The CDR3 covers 15 residues. In germline, CDR1 is GTSNPN, CDR2 SVGIG (reference sequence). V was cut by 0 bases and J by 1 base, with 12 bases left in between. CDR3 region: CAWSVGTGFQETQYF. For the CDR3, the DNA is TGTGCCTGGAGTGTCGGAACGGGGTTCCAAGAGACCCAGTACTTC.

The genes are TRBV5-1 and TRBJ2-3; D is unresolved. The CDR3 length is 16 residues. V lost 0 bases and J lost 2, with 13 bases in between. Germline V gene data show CDR1 as SGHRS and CDR2 as YFSETQ. The CDR3, as DNA: TGCGCCAGCAGCTTGGGAACCCTCACTAACACAGATACGCAGTATTTT. This encodes CASSLGTLTNTDTQYF.

The chain recombines TRBV5-5 with TRBJ1-5; 7 bases are a match to TRBD1. This CDR3 has 15 amino acids. Germline V gives CDR1 SGHKS, CDR2 YYEKEE (reference sequence). Losses at the gene ends were 4 bases for V and 4 bases for J; bases not matched to a gene: 8. For the CDR3, the DNA is TGTGCCAGCAGCCGGCAGGGACAGTCGAATCAGCCCCAGCATTTT. It translates to CASSRQGQSNQPQHF.

This CDR3 is CASSQDQQGGTDTQYF. The CDR3, as DNA: TGCGCCAGCAGCCAAGATCAACAGGGAGGGACAGATACGCAGTATTTT. V gene TRBV4-3 combines with J gene TRBJ2-3, with TRBD2 as a possible D gene (7 bases). The CDR3 has 16 residues. Per the germline V gene, CDR1 is LGHNA and CDR2 is YSLEER. The germline V and J ends were trimmed by 0 bases and 3 bases, with 13 bases remaining between them.

The genes are TRBV7-6 and TRBJ2-7; TRBD1 matches at 7 bases. The length of the CDR3 is 14 residues. The V segment lost 5 bases and the J segment 4 bases; nucleotides outside the gene matches: 8. Germline CDR1 is SGHVS and CDR2 is FNYEAQ. The CDR3 here is CASSPRQGGYEQYF. As DNA, the CDR3 is TGTGCCAGCAGCCCTCGACAGGGTGGTTACGAGCAGTACTTC.

The CDR3: CASSAGTEYSNQPQHF. The CDR3 nucleotides read TGTGCCAGCAGCGCCGGGACAGAGTATAGCAATCAGCCCCAGCATTTT. The chain has TRBV5-5 and TRBJ1-5; 7 nucleotides match TRBD1. J gave up 0 bases and V 4 bases, and 7 bases lay outside the gene matches. This CDR3 spans 16 amino acids. Germline CDR1 and CDR2: SGHKS and YYEKEE (reference sequence).

This clone was detected only once. The rearrangement joins TRBV6-6 to TRBJ1-2; 7 bases line up with TRBD1. CDR3 length equals 11 residues. V trimming: 8 bases; J trimming: 3 bases; junction bases outside the gene matches: 0. CDR1 MNHNY and CDR2 SVGAGI come from the germline V gene (reference sequence). The chain's CDR3 is CASGTDYGYTF. The CDR3 DNA follows: TGTGCCAGCGGGACAGACTATGGCTACACCTTC.

This chain joins TRBV19 and TRBJ1-1, with D perhaps matching TRBD1 (5 bases). Germline V gene lookup returns CDR1 LNHDA and CDR2 SQIVND (reference sequence). The CDR3 is made up of 15 amino acids. V lost 6 bases and J lost 0, with 14 bases in between. The CDR3 bases are TGTGCCAGTAGCAGCAAAGGGGCAGTGAACACTGAAGCTTTCTTT. This translates into CASSSKGAVNTEAFF.

The chain is built from TRBV24-1 and TRBJ2-1; 8 nucleotides agree with TRBD1. V lost 4 bases and J lost 9; bases outside the gene matches: 10. Germline V gives CDR1 KGHDR, CDR2 SFDVKD. CDR3 size: 15 residues. The CDR3 bases are TGTGCCACCAGTGACATCCAGGGGGCAGGAGTTGAGCAGTTCTTC. As protein: CATSDIQGAGVEQFF.

This clone was seen only a few times. The chain employs TRBV7-3 and TRBJ2-1, with 8 nucleotides matching TRBD1. Per germline, CDR1 SGHTA and CDR2 FQGTGA. The V and J ends lost 5 bases and 8 bases, in that order; junction bases with no gene match: 8. The length of the CDR3 is 14 residues. The CDR3 reads CASSPYGQGDEQFF. The CDR3 nucleotides are TGTGCCAGCAGCCCGTACGGACAGGGCGATGAGCAGTTCTTC.

The rearrangement joins TRBV27 to TRBJ2-1; 7 nucleotides align to TRBD1. In germline, CDR1 is MNHEY, CDR2 SMNVEV (reference sequence). V was pared by 5 bases and J by 4 bases, with 8 bases of the junction left unmatched. This CDR3 has 15 amino acids. The CDR3 coding sequence is TGTGCCAGCAGTCGGGACCGGACAGGATACAATGAGCAGTTCTTC. Protein: CASSRDRTGYNEQFF.

The chain employs TRBV4-1 and TRBJ1-1; TRBD1 might be the D (6 bases). The V and J ends lost 4 bases and 0 bases respectively, with 12 bases between them. In germline, CDR1 is MGHRA, CDR2 YSYEKL. The CDR3 runs 15 residues. This CDR3 reads CASSLQDSMNTEAFF. Written as DNA, the CDR3 is TGCGCCAGCAGCCTCCAGGACAGCATGAACACTGAAGCTTTCTTT.

The chain employs TRBV28 and TRBJ1-1; 7 bases match TRBD1. Germline V gives CDR1 MDHEN, CDR2 SYDVKM. After removal of 5 bases from V and 5 bases from J, the junction contained 11 bases not matched to a gene. The CDR3 is 15 amino acids. In DNA form, the CDR3 reads TGTGCCAGCAGTCTTACTAAGGGGGCGGGAACTGAAGCTTTCTTT. It is translated as CASSLTKGAGTEAFF.

The CDR3 reads CASRTGGETQYF. The CDR3 DNA reads as TGTGCCAGCAGGACAGGGGGAGAGACCCAGTACTTC. The chain has TRBV6-5 and TRBJ2-5; TRBD1 matches at 9 bases. This CDR3 spans 12 amino acids. CDR1 and CDR2 from the germline V gene are MNHEY and SVGAGI. Losses at the gene ends were 6 bases for V and 4 bases for J; bases not matched to a gene: 0.

A few counts support this clone. V gene TRBV4-3 combines with J gene TRBJ1-2, with a tentative D call TRBD1 (6 bases). V gave up 0 bases and J gave up 4 bases, with 18 bases separating them. The CDR3 is made up of 17 amino acids. The V gene's germline CDR1 is LGHNA and CDR2 YSLEER. The CDR3 DNA follows: TGCGCCAGCAGCCAAGATGGCTTGAGAGGGGGAAGCTATGGCTACACCTTC. The encoded protein is CASSQDGLRGGSYGYTF.

The V call is TRBV4-3, the J call TRBJ2-1, with TRBD1 identical over 7 bases. Germline trimming cut 1 base from V and 9 bases from J; bases unmatched to any gene: 6. This CDR3 is 14 amino acids long. From germline, CDR1 is LGHNA and CDR2 YSLEER. DNA of the CDR3: TGCGCCAGCAGCCAAGCTACAGGGGTAGGTGAGCAGTTCTTC. Protein product: CASSQATGVGEQFF.